The entry that follows covers one T cell receptor (beta chain) sequence. Its cognate antigen is unknown. It was with 60 Vbeta and 13 Jbeta primers that the PCR ran. Repertoires were generated with immunoSEQ multiplex PCR, while TCRdb's copy carries only in-frame clones and drops some. The sample holds some 95,000 clones, 67% seen once. The source of the sample is a study of cytomegalovirus exposure and HLA in healthy donors. Study observations and caveats: TCR beta chains numbering more than 150 were designated cytomegalovirus-associated. Looking again later, the authors saw that most CMV-associated TCR beta chains seemed HLA-restricted. Analyses of presence/absence relied on an assumption of roughly uniform sequencing depth across donors. In vitro checks showed that three CMV-associated chains really do target CMV antigens.

CDR3 length: 18 amino acids. Germline loops: CDR1 SGDLS, CDR2 YYNGEE. Germline trimming cut 2 bases from V and 6 bases from J; bases unmatched to any gene: 10. Sequencing used PBMCs. The chain recombines TRBV9 with TRBJ2-2; 13 bases align to TRBD2. The TCR comes from a man aged 25 to 40 in good health and CMV-seronegative. Written as DNA, the CDR3 is TGTGCCAGCAGCGTTCCCGAAGGGACTAGCGGGGTGGCCGGGGAGCTGTTTTTT. As protein: CASSVPEGTSGVAGELFF.